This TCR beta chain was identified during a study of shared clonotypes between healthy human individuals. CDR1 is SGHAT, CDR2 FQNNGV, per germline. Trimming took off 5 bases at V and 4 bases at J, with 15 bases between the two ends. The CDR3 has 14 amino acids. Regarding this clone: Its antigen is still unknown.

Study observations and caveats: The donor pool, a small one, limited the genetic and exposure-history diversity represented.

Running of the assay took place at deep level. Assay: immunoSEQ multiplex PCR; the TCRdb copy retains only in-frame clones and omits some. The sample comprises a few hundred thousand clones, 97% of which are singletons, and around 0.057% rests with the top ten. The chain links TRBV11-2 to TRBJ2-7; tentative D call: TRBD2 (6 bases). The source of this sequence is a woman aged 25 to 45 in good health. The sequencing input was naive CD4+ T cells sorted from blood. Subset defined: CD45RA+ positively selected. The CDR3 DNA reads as TGTGCCAGCAGCGGGGAGGCGGGCTCGTACGAGCAGTACTTC. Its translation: CASSGEAGSYEQYF.